What follows are 26 T cell receptor beta chains derived from one specimen sequenced in a study of naive and memory T cell subsets. The SP2 primer and nested alpha and beta constant region primers amplified ligated cDNA in four rounds. A single record per CDR3 protein comes from TCRdb applying MiXCR to the 5' RACE reads. The table has around 48,000 distinct CDR3 sequences, approximately 4.5% seen once. TCR cDNA received a 3' ligated oligonucleotide that carried a UMI. These receptors came from a female donor in good health.

This clonotype came up many times. The V and J genes are TRBV7-2 and TRBJ2-2, with 9 bases aligning to TRBD1. CDR3 length: 14 amino acids. In germline, CDR1 is SGHTA, CDR2 FQGNSA. The junction had 9 bases not matched to a gene; V was cut back by 10 bases and J by 6 bases. CDR3 loop: CATLTGGAAGELFF. The CDR3 DNA reads as TGTGCCACCTTGACAGGGGGTGCGGCCGGGGAGCTGTTTTTT.

This clonotype was counted many times. The chain links TRBV6-1 to TRBJ2-5, with 13 bases lining up with TRBD2. The length of the CDR3 is 16 residues. CDR1 and CDR2 (germline): MNHNS, SASEGT. Trimming cost V 6 bases and J 4 bases; bases outside gene matches: 8. The DNA of the CDR3 is TGTGCCAGCAGCGCCGGACTAGCGGGAGTTGTAGAGACCCAGTACTTC. Its protein product is CASSAGLAGVVETQYF.

The V call is TRBV28, the J call TRBJ2-7; the D gene is possibly TRBD2 (6 bases). The CDR3 has 14 amino acids. Germline-derived CDR1 and CDR2 are MDHEN and SYDVKM. Trimming left V 4 bases short and J 3 bases short, with 13 bases between. The CDR3 is CASSSLGLGYEQYF. CDR3 sequence (DNA): TGTGCCAGCAGTTCCCTGGGACTTGGCTACGAGCAGTACTTC.

This clonotype was observed at least ten times. The genes are TRBV7-9 and TRBJ2-1; 10 positions agree with TRBD2. The CDR3 spans 15 residues. Germline CDR1 SEHNR, CDR2 FQNEAQ (reference sequence). V was pared by 5 bases and J by 5 bases, with 6 bases of the junction left unmatched. DNA of the CDR3: TGTGCCAGCAGCCCGGGACTAGCGATAAACAATGAGCAGTTCTTC. It yields the protein CASSPGLAINNEQFF.

This clonotype came up many times. CDR3 in DNA: TGTGCCAGCAGCCAGAGACTAGCGGGTCCGAACACCGGGGAGCTGTTTTTT. The encoded protein is CASSQRLAGPNTGELFF. The chain joins TRBV14 to TRBJ2-2, with 10 positions matching TRBD2. V was pared by 3 bases and J by 0 bases, with 4 bases of the junction left unmatched. The length of the CDR3 is 17 residues. The germline V gene has CDR1 SGHDN and CDR2 FVKESK.

This clonotype was seen many times. This chain connects TRBV24-1 to TRBJ2-2; D remains ambiguous. Deletions cut 4 bases from V and 3 bases from J, with 8 bases between. CDR1 KGHDR and CDR2 SFDVKD come from the germline V gene. This CDR3 spans 14 amino acids. CDR3 region: CATSDPDHTGELFF. CDR3 coding DNA: TGTGCCACCAGTGACCCGGACCACACCGGGGAGCTGTTTTTT.

This clonotype was detected ten times or more. The chain recombines TRBV28 with TRBJ2-1; a weak D match, TRBD2 (6 bases). Trimming removed 2 bases at V and 5 bases at J, with 10 bases between. The germline gives CDR1 MDHEN, CDR2 SYDVKM. This CDR3 region has 14 residues. CDR3 nucleotide sequence: TGTGCCAGCAGTTTAACCAGGGAGGACAATGAGCAGTTCTTC. Translated, it gives CASSLTREDNEQFF.

This clonotype showed up many times. This chain uses TRBV29-1 with TRBJ1-2; 9 nucleotides agree with TRBD1. With V trimmed by 5 bases and J by 7 bases, 8 bases remained unmatched. The CDR3 sequence is 13 residues long. CDR1 and CDR2 (germline): SQVTM, ANQGSEA. The CDR3 region has the DNA TGCAGCGTTCTGGGACAGGGATTTGGTGGCTACACCTTC. It codes for CSVLGQGFGGYTF.

The table lists this clonotype with many counts. The gene calls are TRBV20-1 and TRBJ1-1; D unresolved. CDR3 size: 15 residues. Germline V gives CDR1 DFQATT, CDR2 SNEGSKA (reference sequence). V was clipped by 5 bases and J by 0 bases, with 16 bases between them. CDR3 in amino acids: CSAPPGYLLNTEAFF. CDR3 DNA: TGCAGTGCTCCCCCGGGCTATCTTCTGAACACTGAAGCTTTCTTT.

Ten or more counts support this clonotype. The rearrangement uses TRBV27 and TRBJ1-5; no clear D. The germline V and J ends were trimmed by 2 bases and 3 bases, with 11 bases remaining between them. This CDR3 is 15 amino acids long. Germline loops: CDR1 MNHEY, CDR2 SMNVEV (reference sequence). CDR3 DNA sequence: TGTGCCAGCAGTTTAACATGGCGGCACAATCAGCCCCAGCATTTT. This gives the protein CASSLTWRHNQPQHF.

There are many counts of this clonotype. This chain links TRBV6-5 with TRBJ2-2; TRBD2 is a possible D gene (6 bases). V lost 2 bases to trimming and J lost 3 bases, with 10 bases between them. Germline-derived CDR1 and CDR2 are MNHEY and SVGAGI. The CDR3 is 15 residues long. The CDR3 loop is CASSYGGTYTGELFF. CDR3 DNA: TGTGCCAGCAGTTACGGCGGGACGTACACCGGGGAGCTGTTTTTT.

This clonotype was seen only a few times. This chain joins TRBV12-3 or TRBV12-4 and TRBJ2-6; D perhaps matches TRBD2 (5 bases). Trimming pared 3 bases from V and 2 bases from J, leaving 8 bases between. The CDR3 length is 15 residues. The CDR3 sequence is CASSFTGTGANVLTF. The CDR3 DNA reads as TGTGCCAGCAGTTTTACGGGGACTGGGGCCAACGTCCTGACTTTC.

This clonotype was observed a handful of times. CDR3 DNA: TGTGCCAGCAGTGAAACTAGCGCCAAAAACATTCAGTACTTC. Protein sequence: CASSETSAKNIQYF. The rearrangement joins TRBV2 to TRBJ2-4; D might be TRBD2 (6 bases). V was shortened by 2 bases and J by 1 base, with 6 bases between the two germline ends. The CDR3 is made up of 14 amino acids. Germline-derived CDR1 and CDR2 are SNHLY and FYNNEI.

In its sample, this clonotype was seen many times. The genes are TRBV28 and TRBJ2-1; D may match TRBD1 or TRBD2 (6 bases each). V shed 3 bases and J shed 3 bases, with 9 bases lying between them. This CDR3 region has 14 residues. In germline, CDR1 is MDHEN, CDR2 SYDVKM. For the CDR3, the DNA is TGTGCCAGCAGTTTGGGGGGCTTCTACAATGAGCAGTTCTTC. Its translation: CASSLGGFYNEQFF.

This clonotype was recorded many times. The chain combines TRBV6-2 or TRBV6-3 with TRBJ1-1, with no clear D. Germline V CDR1 and CDR2: MNHEY, SVGEGT. The V end lost 5 bases, the J end lost 12 bases, and 22 bases lay between the germline ends. The CDR3 is 14 residues long. The CDR3 DNA sequence: TGTGCCAGCAGTCCCCGGCCAGCCGACCGGGAAACTTTCTTT. It specifies CASSPRPADRETFF.

Comment on this clonotype: Since a much larger clone is just one base distant, this may be a read error. The V gene is TRBV5-1, the J gene TRBJ2-7, with 7 bases identical to TRBD1. This CDR3 has 13 amino acids. In germline, CDR1 is SGHRS, CDR2 YFSETQ. With V trimmed by 6 bases and J by 5 bases, 8 bases remained unmatched. This CDR3 reads CASKRQGAHEQYF. The CDR3 DNA reads TGCGCCAGCAAGAGACAGGGAGCCCACGAGCAGTACTTC.

This clonotype was recorded many times. This rearrangement joins TRBV6-2 or TRBV6-3 to TRBJ1-5; no definite D call. Trimming pared 2 bases from V and 7 bases from J, leaving 12 bases between. This CDR3 is built from 14 residues. Germline V gives CDR1 MNHEY, CDR2 SVGEGT. The CDR3 here is CASSYNPLKQPQHF. CDR3 DNA: TGTGCCAGCAGTTACAATCCGCTAAAGCAGCCCCAGCATTTT.

This clonotype was seen at least ten times. The chain employs TRBV2 and TRBJ1-5; 7 bases align to TRBD1. V shed 2 bases and J 4 bases; nucleotides not matched to a gene: 5. The CDR3 runs to 15 residues. In germline, CDR1 is SNHLY, CDR2 FYNNEI. For the CDR3, the DNA is TGTGCCAGCAGTGAAAGGCAGGGGGGTAATCAGCCCCAGCATTTT. It yields the protein CASSERQGGNQPQHF.

The V and J genes are TRBV28 and TRBJ2-7; the D is unclear. This CDR3 region has 12 residues. Germline V gives CDR1 MDHEN, CDR2 SYDVKM. Trimming pared 3 bases from V and 5 bases from J, leaving 8 bases between. In DNA form, the CDR3 reads TGTGCCAGCAGTTTTTACCAGAACGAGCAGTACTTC. Translation gives CASSFYQNEQYF.

In this sample, this clonotype turned up many times. The chain combines TRBV7-9 with TRBJ2-5; D possibly matches TRBD1 or TRBD2 (5 bases each). V lost 6 bases to trimming and J lost 7 bases, with 24 bases between them. Germline CDR1 SEHNR, CDR2 FQNEAQ (reference sequence). The CDR3 has 16 residues. The CDR3 protein is CASSSTRTFQRGTQYF. CDR3 nucleotides: TGTGCCAGCAGTTCTACCCGGACATTTCAGAGGGGGACCCAGTACTTC.

The chain links TRBV9 to TRBJ2-2, with 10 bases fitting TRBD2. This CDR3 region has 16 residues. CDR1 and CDR2 (germline): SGDLS, YYNGEE. With V trimmed by 0 bases and J by 7 bases, 6 bases remained unmatched. For the CDR3, the DNA is TGTGCCAGCAGCGTAGTAAGCGGGAGGGCCTTCGGGGAGCTGTTTTTT. Translating gives CASSVVSGRAFGELFF.

This clonotype was detected ten times or more. The V gene is TRBV20-1, the J gene TRBJ1-1; D is possibly TRBD1 (5 bases). Looked up from germline, CDR1 is DFQATT and CDR2 is SNEGSKA (reference sequence). Trimming took off 2 bases at V and 4 bases at J, with 14 bases between the two ends. The CDR3 is 14 residues long. Written as DNA, the CDR3 is TGCAGTGCTAGATCTGAGGGGATTGGCACTGAAGCTTTCTTT. This encodes CSARSEGIGTEAFF.

About this clonotype itself: Since a much larger clone is just one base distant, this may be a read error. V gene TRBV20-1 combines with J gene TRBJ1-2; TRBD1 is a possible D gene (5 bases). V lost 7 bases, J lost 2 bases, and 17 bases lay in between. Germline V gene lookup returns CDR1 DFQATT and CDR2 SNEGSKA (reference sequence). This CDR3 is 14 amino acids long. CDR3 nucleotides: TGCAGTGTTAGCTCGGGACCTTCGAACTATGGCTACACCTTC. It specifies CSVSSGPSNYGYTF.

This rearrangement joins TRBV10-3 to TRBJ1-3; TRBD1 matches 8 bases. Germline V gene sequence: CDR1 ENHRY, CDR2 SYGVKD. The CDR3 is made up of 14 amino acids. Trimming cost V 6 bases and J 1 base; bases outside gene matches: 2. The CDR3, as DNA: TGTGCCATCAGGGGACAGGAATCTGGAAACACCATATATTTT. Translation gives CAIRGQESGNTIYF.

This clonotype was found many times. The genes are TRBV20-1 and TRBJ2-1, with D tentatively TRBD1 or TRBD2 (5 bases each). Trimming took 0 bases from V and 9 from J, leaving 12 bases between them. The germline V gene has CDR1 DFQATT and CDR2 SNEGSKA (reference sequence). This CDR3 has 13 amino acids. Written as DNA, the CDR3 is TGCAGTGCTAGAGAGGCGGGTAGGGGTGAGCAGTTCTTC. Translated: CSAREAGRGEQFF.

This clonotype was counted many times. The chain employs TRBV7-9 and TRBJ2-1, with D tentatively TRBD1 (6 bases). The V gene lost 5 bases and the J gene lost 6 bases, with 17 bases spanning the gap. The CDR3 loop spans 15 amino acids. The germline V gene encodes CDR1 SEHNR and CDR2 FQNEAQ (reference sequence). CDR3 bases: TGTGCCAGCAGCGCCCTGGGGGCTGGACTCAATGAGCAGTTCTTC. This sequence encodes CASSALGAGLNEQFF.